A selection of T cell receptor beta chains follows, all from one sample in a study of glioma-infiltrating T cells. TCRdb independently ran MiXCR on the multiplex PCR reads; one entry per CDR3 protein. Altogether about 44,000 distinct CDR3 sequences are present, 20% to 25% being singletons, with the ten largest covering more than 5.5%. Sequences were obtained from glioma tissue, nonneoplastic brain tissue, or PBMCs (not recorded which). Receptors originate from a human donor with low-grade glioma or glioblastoma, undergoing nonglioma brain surgery, or in good health (not recorded which). Each CDR3 is given with its conserved first and last residue.

j_call,v_call,cdr3_aa
TRBJ1-1,TRBV12-3/TRBV12-4,CASSPSGRYTEAFF
TRBJ1-1,TRBV20-1,CRATWMKGYTEAFF
TRBJ2-5,TRBV7-9,CASSSIRVGGQETQYF
TRBJ2-1,TRBV2,CASRIETDTSKQFF
TRBJ2-7,TRBV28,CASSLAAGGEYEQYF
TRBJ2-5,TRBV28,CASSRQGSGTQYF
TRBJ2-3,TRBV20-1,CSARDPSGASTDTQYF
TRBJ2-3,TRBV20-1,CSAQAGTKDTQYF
TRBJ2-5,TRBV12-3/TRBV12-4,CASTTARETQYF
TRBJ2-1,TRBV12-3/TRBV12-4,CASSTGGPYNEQFF
TRBJ2-3,TRBV28,CASSPPGLAYSSTDTQYF
TRBJ2-3,TRBV12-3/TRBV12-4,CASSPGGGEDTQYF
TRBJ2-7,TRBV28,CASISQSHYEQYF
TRBJ2-7,TRBV20-1,CSAMEDRYEQYF
TRBJ1-2,TRBV2,CASMGTVANYGYTF
TRBJ2-3,TRBV28,CASSTRGSSEGYDTQYF
TRBJ2-1,TRBV2,CASWSSGGYNEQFF
TRBJ2-5,TRBV5-1,CASSPGTVLQETQYF
TRBJ2-1,TRBV19,CATWDRGLNNEQFF
TRBJ2-7,TRBV11-3,CASSPGRGSYEQYF
TRBJ1-1,TRBV11-2,CASSLLGLEGAEAFF
TRBJ1-2,TRBV7-9,CASRSGTGVLYGYTF
TRBJ1-4,TRBV28,CASSGVQETNEKLFF
TRBJ2-1,TRBV19,CASSIVPESEQFF
TRBJ1-1,TRBV27,CASSLWPPGGENTEAFF
TRBJ2-1,TRBV4-1,CASSPEPASYNEQFF
TRBJ2-1,TRBV19,CASPTPGQANNEQFF
TRBJ1-5,TRBV28,CASSLNSNQPQHF
TRBJ2-2,TRBV10-3,CAISEGGTGELFF
TRBJ1-5,TRBV4-1,CASSQDTGKKPQHF
TRBJ2-5,TRBV5-4,CASSFGGTDQETQYF
TRBJ1-2,TRBV2,CARTPGAGSYGSTF
TRBJ2-5,TRBV20-1,CSANGGGRETQYF
TRBJ1-3,TRBV28,CASSFPGSGNTIYF
TRBJ2-1,TRBV4-2,CASSQVGRIGNEQFF
TRBJ1-1,TRBV5-1,CASSSGQESNTEAFF